This passage covers 18 T cell receptor beta chains from one sample sequenced in a study of T cell changes during pregnancy in multiple sclerosis. Here immunoSEQ multiplex PCR was the method, and the copy in TCRdb shows in-frame clones only, minus some. The table includes around 55,000 clones, approximately 94% detected once. The specimen comprised CD8+ T cells from peripheral blood mononuclear cells, sampled in the third trimester of pregnancy. These receptors came from a female donor with multiple sclerosis, enrolled in a pregnancy study.

This sequence joins TRBV28 and TRBJ1-1; no clear D gene. Germline V gives CDR1 MDHEN, CDR2 SYDVKM. The CDR3 runs to 14 residues. V shed 3 bases and J shed 0 bases, with 8 bases lying between them. The CDR3 loop reads CASSFYSLNTEAFF. The DNA of the CDR3 is TGTGCCAGCAGTTTCTACAGCTTGAACACTGAAGCTTTCTTT.

CDR3 residues: CASEGTEGTGELFF. As DNA, the CDR3 is TGTGCCAGTGAAGGGACAGAGGGCACCGGGGAGCTGTTTTTT. The chain couples TRBV28 to TRBJ2-2; 7 positions agree with TRBD1. Per germline, CDR1 MDHEN and CDR2 SYDVKM. CDR3 length: 14 amino acids. V lost 9 bases to trimming and J lost 4 bases; unmatched junction nucleotides: 8.

The CDR3 DNA is TGTGCCAGCAGTGACTCGGCGGGGGGCAGCGAGCAGTACTTC. Residues: CASSDSAGGSEQYF. The chain uses TRBV6-4 and TRBJ2-7; 8 nucleotides align to TRBD2. This CDR3 is 14 amino acids long. Germline V lookup: CDR1 MRHNA, CDR2 SNTAGT. The J segment lost 6 bases and the V segment lost 0 bases, leaving 4 bases of the junction unmatched.

The CDR3 DNA reads as TGCGCCAGCAGTGAATGGGGAGCCTACTATGGCTACACCTTC. Translation: CASSEWGAYYGYTF. V and J are TRBV10-2 and TRBJ1-2, with no clear D. The CDR3 contains 14 residues. V was trimmed by 3 bases and J by 3 bases, leaving 11 bases between them. Looked up from germline, CDR1 is WSHSY and CDR2 is SAAADI.

The rearrangement uses TRBV15 and TRBJ2-7; D not certain. Germline CDR1 LNHNV, CDR2 YYDKDF (reference sequence). The CDR3 runs 14 residues. Trimming removed 0 bases from V and 0 bases from J, with 6 bases in between. Here the CDR3 reads CATSREGSSYEQYF. The CDR3 DNA is TGTGCCACCAGCAGAGAGGGCAGCTCCTACGAGCAGTACTTC.

The V call is TRBV29-1, the J call TRBJ2-1; 9 bases fit TRBD1. Trimming took 6 bases from V and 9 from J; bases not matched to a gene: 9. CDR3 length: 13 amino acids. Per the germline V gene, CDR1 is SQVTM and CDR2 is ANQGSEA. The CDR3 spells CSVLQGAQGEQFF. In nucleotides, the CDR3 is TGCAGCGTCCTACAGGGGGCGCAGGGTGAGCAGTTCTTC.

This clone was seen more than once but under ten times. The V and J genes are TRBV5-4 and TRBJ1-2, with D unresolved. V was clipped by 0 bases and J by 8 bases, with 17 bases between them. The CDR3 totals 15 residues. CDR1 is SGHNT, CDR2 YYREEE, per germline (reference sequence). The CDR3 region is CASSLEGVSNEGYTF. The CDR3 DNA sequence: TGTGCCAGCAGCTTGGAGGGAGTCAGCAATGAGGGCTACACCTTC.

The chain uses TRBV5-1 and TRBJ2-1; D remains unclear. Germline values: CDR1 SGHRS, CDR2 YFSETQ. V lost 1 base to trimming and J lost 5 bases, with 10 bases between them. The CDR3 is made up of 14 amino acids. The CDR3 is CASSLNGGHNEQFF. CDR3 in DNA: TGCGCCAGCAGCTTGAACGGCGGCCACAATGAGCAGTTCTTC.

The V gene is TRBV28, the J gene TRBJ2-1, with 11 bases that match TRBD2. Germline V CDR1 and CDR2: MDHEN, SYDVKM. This CDR3 contains 18 residues. Trimming at V came to 0 bases and at J to 5 bases, leaving 9 bases not matched to a gene. The CDR3 loop is CASSLWGPSGLADNEQFF. The CDR3 DNA reads TGTGCCAGCAGTTTATGGGGACCCTCGGGACTAGCGGACAATGAGCAGTTCTTC. The whole variable domain, remainder taken from reference TRBV28 and TRBJ2-1, is DVKVTQSSRYLVKRTGEKVFLECVQDMDHENMFWYRQDPGLGLRLIYFSYDVKMKEKGDIPEGYSVSREKKERFSLILESASTNQTSMYLCASSLWGPSGLADNEQFFGPGTRLTVL.

V is TRBV4-1 and J is TRBJ1-2, with 7 bases matching TRBD1. Losses at the gene ends were 4 bases for V and 6 bases for J; bases not matched to a gene: 11. The germline V gene encodes CDR1 MGHRA and CDR2 YSYEKL. CDR3 length equals 15 residues. CDR3 amino acids: CASSPLGQERNGYTF. CDR3 nucleotides: TGCGCCAGCAGCCCACTAGGACAGGAGAGGAATGGCTACACCTTC.

This chain connects TRBV28 to TRBJ2-3; TRBD1 aligns across 11 bases. J gave up 4 bases and V 2 bases, and 5 bases lay outside the gene matches. Germline CDR1 MDHEN, CDR2 SYDVKM. The CDR3 covers 16 residues. CDR3: CASSLTPGQGADTQYF. The CDR3 DNA follows: TGTGCCAGCAGTTTAACACCGGGACAGGGGGCAGATACGCAGTATTTT.

J is TRBJ2-7 and V is TRBV27, with D maybe TRBD1 (6 bases). The germline V gene has CDR1 MNHEY and CDR2 SMNVEV (reference sequence). The ends were cut back, 6 bases at V and 1 base at J, with 10 bases in the middle. This CDR3 is 13 amino acids long. This chain's CDR3 is CASSVRGSYEQYF. In nucleotides, the CDR3 is TGTGCCAGCAGCGTAAGGGGGTCCTACGAGCAGTACTTC.

This clone appeared once. The V call is TRBV28, the J call TRBJ2-2, with 8 bases lining up with TRBD1. Germline CDR1 reads MDHEN; CDR2 reads SYDVKM. V was pared by 5 bases and J by 3 bases, with 5 bases of the junction left unmatched. This CDR3 is built from 15 residues. The CDR3 spells CASSRGTGDTGELFF. The CDR3 DNA is TGTGCCAGCAGTCGCGGGACAGGTGACACCGGGGAGCTGTTTTTT. Based on the CDR3 plus reference TRBV28 and TRBJ2-2, the full variable domain is DVKVTQSSRYLVKRTGEKVFLECVQDMDHENMFWYRQDPGLGLRLIYFSYDVKMKEKGDIPEGYSVSREKKERFSLILESASTNQTSMYLCASSRGTGDTGELFFGEGSRLTVL.

The V and J genes are TRBV27 and TRBJ1-1, with a possible D match to TRBD1 (5 bases). This CDR3 contains 14 residues. V shed 2 bases and J shed 8 bases, with 15 bases lying between them. The germline V gene encodes CDR1 MNHEY and CDR2 SMNVEV (reference sequence). The CDR3 region has the DNA TGTGCCAGCAGTTTAAGCGGGTGGGCAGGGGAAGCTTTCTTT. Translated, it gives CASSLSGWAGEAFF.

The chain carries TRBV4-1 and TRBJ1-1, with TRBD1 matching over 9 bases. J was trimmed by 5 bases and V by 1 base; bases with no gene match: 2. The germline gives CDR1 MGHRA, CDR2 YSYEKL. This CDR3 has 14 residues. In DNA, the CDR3 is TGCGCCAGCAGCCAAGGGACAGGGGCGACTGAAGCTTTCTTT. This encodes CASSQGTGATEAFF.

The V call is TRBV11-3, the J call TRBJ1-4; D unresolved. CDR1 and CDR2 (germline): SGHNT, YENEEA. The V gene lost 5 bases and the J gene lost 4 bases, with 5 bases spanning the gap. The CDR3 extends over 12 amino acids. For the CDR3, the DNA is TGTGCCAGCAGCCCCAGTAATGAAAAACTGTTTTTT. Translating gives CASSPSNEKLFF.

V and J are TRBV18 and TRBJ2-1; unclear D gene. Germline values: CDR1 KGHSH, CDR2 LQKENI. CDR3 size: 16 residues. V gave up 5 bases and J gave up 0 bases, with 14 bases separating them. The CDR3 DNA follows: TGTGCCAGCTCATCAGACCCAGGAAGCTCCTACAATGAGCAGTTCTTC. It yields the protein CASSSDPGSSYNEQFF.

CDR3 DNA: TGTGCCAGCAGTGAAATCCGGTCTGGGGCCAACGTCCTGACTTTC. Protein sequence: CASSEIRSGANVLTF. The chain recombines TRBV6-1 with TRBJ2-6; D is unclear. Germline V gene data show CDR1 as MNHNS and CDR2 as SASEGT. With 2 bases removed from V and 1 base from J, the gap between germline ends came to 6 bases. CDR3 length equals 15 residues.